The sequence of this TCR beta chain was determined in a study of blood T cell repertoires in COVID-19. Study in general: The analysed material was cDNA or gDNA that came from T cells, B-cell-depleted T cells, or PBMCs.

V lost 3 bases to trimming and J lost 0 bases, with 11 bases between them. The V gene's germline CDR1 is LNHDA and CDR2 SQIVND (reference sequence). The CDR3 length is 15 residues. As handled by the study authors: How many nucleated cells were present was estimated from reference gene primer amplification. TCRdb keeps only in-frame clones here, not all; method: immunoSEQ multiplex PCR. That table gives V, J and clone size, and the DNA gave D and trimming. The repertoire holds some 76,000 clones, with roughly four fifths as singletons. This chain uses TRBV19 with TRBJ1-1; tentatively, D is TRBD1 (5 bases). The sequenced sample was peripheral blood. The receptor was derived from a human donor in a cohort sampled during active COVID-19. CDR3 nucleotides: TGTGCCAGTAGTATCAACGGCAGGGTGAACACTGAAGCTTTCTTT. Its protein is CASSINGRVNTEAFF.